This T cell receptor (beta chain) comes out of a study of PD-L1 blockade in urothelial cancer. Study-level information: Intravenous atezolizumab, 1,200 mg every 3 weeks, was begun by patients around 2014.

Produced via immunoSEQ multiplex PCR; TCRdb's table is partial and in-frame only. The sample has tens of thousands of clones; about 80% are singletons. This clone appeared a single time. Its antigen is as yet unknown. The CDR3 sequence is 12 residues long. V was cut by 6 bases and J by 1 base, with 6 bases left in between. Germline V CDR1 and CDR2: KGHSH, LQKENI. Study conclusions and caveats: A below-median TCR clonality in blood before treatment predicted better survival.

The specimen was PBMCs, collected around atezolizumab (anti-PD-L1) treatment. This sequence was found in a man in his forties with urothelial cancer. The gene calls are TRBV18 and TRBJ1-1, with D uncertain. The CDR3 region has the DNA TGTGCCAGCTCTACTGGGAACACTGAAGCTTTCTTT. Its protein is CASSTGNTEAFF.